The clone carrying this TCR beta chain showed up many times. 5'RACE template switching added a universal primer site and UMIs to TCR cDNA. TCRdb re-derived calls from the 5' RACE reads in MiXCR, one entry per CDR3 protein. The sample shows roughly 4,400 distinct CDR3 sequences, around 3.5% of them seen only once. This record belongs to a study of T cells after yellow fever vaccination. About the research overall: EM, EMRA, CM and Tscm memory subsets were separated by sorting (using CD3, CD45RA, CCR7 and CD95).

Study-wide results and caveats: Boosting was followed by the reappearance of most primary-vaccination clones (around 95% CD4, 70% to 90% CD8). Overall, a small share of clonotypes was seen in both CD4 and CD8 compartments.

V dropped 3 bases and J dropped 0 bases, with 9 bases sitting between them. The length of the CDR3 is 13 residues. The germline CDR1 and CDR2 sequences are DFQATT and SNEGSKA (reference sequence). This TCR was sampled from a young man who received the YFV17D yellow fever vaccine. The chain is built from TRBV20-1 and TRBJ2-7; D is unclear. This specimen was PBMCs, either bulk or a sorted T-cell subset (CD4+, CD8+, memory, or dextramer-sorted; not recorded which), taken 15 days after the yellow fever booster vaccination. The CDR3 nucleotides read TGCAGTGCTAGCCCCGGACCCTCCTACGAGCAGTACTTC. Translation gives CSASPGPSYEQYF.